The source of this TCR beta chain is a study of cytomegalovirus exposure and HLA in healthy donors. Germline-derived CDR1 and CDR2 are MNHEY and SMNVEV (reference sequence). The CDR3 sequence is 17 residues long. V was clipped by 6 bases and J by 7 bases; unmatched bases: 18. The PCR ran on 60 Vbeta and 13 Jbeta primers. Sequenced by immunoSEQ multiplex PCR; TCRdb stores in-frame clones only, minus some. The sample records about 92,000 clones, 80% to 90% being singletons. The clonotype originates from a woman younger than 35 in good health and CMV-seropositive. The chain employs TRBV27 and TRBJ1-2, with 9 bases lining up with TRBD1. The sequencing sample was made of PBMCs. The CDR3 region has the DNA TGTGCCAGCAGGCTATCAAGGACCCCCGGGACAGGGTCTGGCTACACCTTC. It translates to CASRLSRTPGTGSGYTF.